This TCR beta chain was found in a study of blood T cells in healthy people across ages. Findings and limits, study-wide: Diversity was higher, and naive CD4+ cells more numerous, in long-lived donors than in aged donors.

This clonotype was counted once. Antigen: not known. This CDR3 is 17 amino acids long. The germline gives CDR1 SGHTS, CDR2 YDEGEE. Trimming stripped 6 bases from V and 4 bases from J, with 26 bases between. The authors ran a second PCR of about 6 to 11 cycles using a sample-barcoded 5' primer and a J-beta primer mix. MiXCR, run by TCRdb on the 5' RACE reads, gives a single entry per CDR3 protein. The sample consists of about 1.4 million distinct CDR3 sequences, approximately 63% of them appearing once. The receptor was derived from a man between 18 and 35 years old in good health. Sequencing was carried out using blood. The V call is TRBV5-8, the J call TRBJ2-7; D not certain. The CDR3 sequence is CASTYPPSQTPSYEQYF. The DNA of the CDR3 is TGTGCCAGCACCTATCCGCCGTCCCAGACACCGTCTTACGAGCAGTACTTC.